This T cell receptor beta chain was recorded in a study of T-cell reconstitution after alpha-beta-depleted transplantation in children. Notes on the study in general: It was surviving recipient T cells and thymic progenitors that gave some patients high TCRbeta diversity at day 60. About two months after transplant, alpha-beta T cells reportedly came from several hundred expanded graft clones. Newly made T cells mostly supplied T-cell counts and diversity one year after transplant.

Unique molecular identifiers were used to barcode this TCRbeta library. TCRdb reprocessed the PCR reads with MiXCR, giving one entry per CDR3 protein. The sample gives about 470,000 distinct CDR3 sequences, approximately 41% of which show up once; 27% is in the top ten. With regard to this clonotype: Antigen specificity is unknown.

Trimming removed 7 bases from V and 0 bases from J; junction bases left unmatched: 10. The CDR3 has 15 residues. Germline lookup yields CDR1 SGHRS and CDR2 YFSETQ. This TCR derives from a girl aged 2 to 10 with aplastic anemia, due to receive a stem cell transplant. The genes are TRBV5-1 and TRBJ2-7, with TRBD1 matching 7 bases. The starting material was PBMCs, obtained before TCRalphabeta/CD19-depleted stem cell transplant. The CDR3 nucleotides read TGCGCCAGCGGGGCCGGGACAGTTACCTCCTACGAGCAGTACTTC. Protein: CASGAGTVTSYEQYF.